Presented here are 20 T cell receptor beta chains from one specimen sequenced in a study of blood T cell repertoires in COVID-19. The data were produced by immunoSEQ multiplex PCR, yet TCRdb's version contains in-frame clones alone and is incomplete. This sample has 150,000 or so clones, with roughly 90% found just once. The sequencing sample was made of peripheral blood. These receptors originate from a woman aged 45-65 years with acute or convalescent COVID-19.

V and J are TRBV7-3 and TRBJ1-1; the D gene is possibly TRBD1 (5 bases). V gave up 1 base and J gave up 4 bases, with 10 bases separating them. Looked up from germline, CDR1 is SGHTA and CDR2 is FQGTGA. The CDR3 spans 14 residues. The CDR3 bases are TGTGCCAGCAGCTTAATGGGGGGAGGCACTGAAGCTTTCTTT. This codes for CASSLMGGGTEAFF.

This clone was counted once. The chain couples TRBV7-9 to TRBJ1-2; 8 nucleotides match TRBD1. This CDR3 region has 13 residues. After removal of 5 bases from V and 6 bases from J, the junction contained 5 bases not matched to a gene. Germline loops: CDR1 SEHNR, CDR2 FQNEAQ (reference sequence). The CDR3 region is CASSRAGGDGYTF. DNA of the CDR3: TGTGCCAGCAGCCGTGCAGGGGGCGATGGCTACACCTTC.

This clone was detected a few times. The J gene is TRBJ2-1, the V gene TRBV9; TRBD1 aligns across 10 bases. The CDR3 extends over 19 amino acids. Germline V gives CDR1 SGDLS, CDR2 YYNGEE. The junction had 16 bases not matched to a gene; V was cut back by 4 bases and J by 3 bases. CDR3 in amino acids: CASSPRTGGKGVGYNEQFF. The CDR3 DNA is TGTGCCAGCAGCCCCCGGACAGGGGGAAAAGGAGTAGGCTACAATGAGCAGTTCTTC.

This chain uses TRBV6-5 with TRBJ1-3, with TRBD1 as a possible D gene (5 bases). This CDR3 region has 15 residues. Between the trimmed V and J ends, which lost 8 bases and 0 bases, there was a span of 14 bases. CDR1 is MNHEY, CDR2 SVGAGI, per germline. CDR3 sequence (DNA): TGTGCCAGCCGACAGCAGCCAATCTCTGGAAACACCATATATTTT. Translation: CASRQQPISGNTIYF.

The rearrangement joins TRBV9 to TRBJ2-3; D gene uncertain. V lost 2 bases to trimming and J lost 2 bases, with 9 bases between them. This CDR3 is 14 amino acids long. Germline CDR1 reads SGDLS; CDR2 reads YYNGEE. This CDR3 is CASSVLGVTDTQYF. DNA of the CDR3: TGTGCCAGCAGCGTCCTAGGAGTCACAGATACGCAGTATTTT.

The chain carries TRBV6-6 and TRBJ2-2, with 8 bases fitting TRBD2. Trimming at V came to 6 bases and at J to 3 bases, leaving 6 bases not matched to a gene. This CDR3 has 15 amino acids. CDR1 and CDR2 (germline): MNHNY, SVGAGI (reference sequence). CDR3 residues: CASRQAGVDTGELFF. In DNA form, the CDR3 reads TGTGCCAGCAGACAAGCGGGAGTGGACACCGGGGAGCTGTTTTTT.

The V and J genes are TRBV5-6 and TRBJ1-1, with 8 bases aligning to TRBD1. The CDR3 consists of 14 residues. J was trimmed by 10 bases and V by 4 bases; bases with no gene match: 12. CDR1 SGHDT and CDR2 YYEEEE come from the germline V gene. CDR3 protein: CASSKDRAGRVAFF. The CDR3 nucleotides read TGTGCCAGCAGCAAGGACAGGGCGGGAAGAGTAGCTTTCTTT.

The CDR3, as DNA: TGCGCCAGCAGCCTAGGAACCGGGGCCTACGAGCAGTACTTC. This translates into CASSLGTGAYEQYF. The chain has TRBV4-3 and TRBJ2-7; weak D call: TRBD2 (5 bases). Trimming cost V 4 bases and J 2 bases, with 12 bases left between them. The germline CDR1 and CDR2 sequences are LGHNA and YSLEER. This CDR3 is built from 14 residues.

The V and J genes are TRBV4-1 and TRBJ1-2, with D possibly matching TRBD1 (6 bases). V gave up 1 base and J gave up 0 bases, with 24 bases separating them. CDR3 length equals 20 residues. CDR1 and CDR2 (germline): MGHRA, YSYEKL. CDR3 bases: TGCGCCAGCAGCCAAGTCGGGCGGGGGGGCGCGAATCGAGCTAACTATGGCTACACCTTC. The encoded protein is CASSQVGRGGANRANYGYTF.

This chain joins TRBV5-4 and TRBJ1-1; D might be TRBD1 (5 bases). CDR3 length: 16 residues. Per the germline V gene, CDR1 is SGHNT and CDR2 is YYREEE (reference sequence). The germline V and J ends were trimmed by 0 bases and 7 bases, with 19 bases remaining between them. CDR3 in DNA: TGTGCCAGCAGCTTGGAGGTGGGGCCGGCTGCACTTGAAGCTTTCTTT. Translation gives CASSLEVGPAALEAFF.

V usage is TRBV5-1 and J usage is TRBJ1-1; the D is unclear. CDR3 length: 13 amino acids. V was clipped by 0 bases and J by 1 base, with 4 bases between them. CDR1 is SGHRS and CDR2 is YFSETQ in the germline V gene. CDR3 in DNA: TGCGCCAGCAGCTTGGGAGAGAACACTGAAGCTTTCTTT. This encodes CASSLGENTEAFF.

This clone was detected only once. The J gene is TRBJ1-6, the V gene TRBV3-1 (or the pseudogene TRBV3-2); D is uncertain. Germline loops: CDR1 LGHDT, CDR2 YNNKEL (reference sequence). Trimming removed 1 base from V and 3 bases from J, with 16 bases in between. The CDR3 has 18 amino acids. DNA of the CDR3: TGTGCCAGCAGCCAAGTGGATGTTGCGGGATACTATAATTCACCCCTCCACTTT. Translation: CASSQVDVAGYYNSPLHF.

V and J are TRBV12-2 and TRBJ1-1; the DNA was not used to check the table's D call, TRBD1. TRBV12-2 is a pseudogene. This CDR3 contains 20 residues. The CDR3 region is CASRHFKQGVGIGVNTEAFF. Written as DNA, the CDR3 is TGTGCAAGTCGCCATTTTAAACAGGGGGTAGGGATTGGGGTGAACACTGAAGCTTTCTTT.

This rearrangement joins TRBV9 to TRBJ1-2; TRBD1 matches 8 bases. The V and J ends lost 3 bases and 4 bases, in that order; junction bases with no gene match: 5. Per germline, CDR1 SGDLS and CDR2 YYNGEE. This CDR3 comprises 14 residues. The CDR3 sequence: CASSGTGNVYGYTF. As DNA, the CDR3 is TGTGCCAGCAGCGGGACAGGGAATGTCTATGGCTACACCTTC.

The J gene is TRBJ2-3, the V gene TRBV5-1; tentatively, D is TRBD2 (5 bases). Trimming removed 0 bases at V and 0 bases at J, with 11 bases between. The CDR3 totals 16 residues. Germline-derived CDR1 and CDR2 are SGHRS and YFSETQ. CDR3 nucleotide sequence: TGCGCCAGCAGCTTGGGGACTGTTATGAGCACAGATACGCAGTATTTT. It codes for CASSLGTVMSTDTQYF.

This clone was observed a single time. The chain recombines TRBV30 with TRBJ2-3; the match to TRBD2 covers 16 bases. Trimming at V came to 1 base and at J to 8 bases, leaving 6 bases not matched to a gene. The germline V gene encodes CDR1 GTSNPN and CDR2 SVGIG (reference sequence). This CDR3 spans 16 amino acids. The CDR3 spells CAWSAGTSGGARTQYF. CDR3 DNA sequence: TGTGCCTGGAGTGCTGGGACTAGCGGGGGGGCACGTACGCAGTATTTT.

This clone was seen only a few times. The chain links TRBV6-1 to TRBJ1-5; D is unresolved. There are 16 residues in the CDR3. V lost 3 bases and J 2 bases, leaving 14 bases between the germline ends. CDR1 MNHNS and CDR2 SASEGT come from the germline V gene. The CDR3: CASSERAALGNQPQHF. The CDR3 DNA reads as TGTGCCAGCAGTGAGAGAGCAGCGCTCGGCAATCAGCCCCAGCATTTT.

The chain joins TRBV19 to TRBJ1-2; D not resolved. V lost 0 bases and J lost 4, with 12 bases in between. The germline V gene has CDR1 LNHDA and CDR2 SQIVND (reference sequence). This CDR3 is built from 15 residues. The CDR3 spells CASSIDPGPSYGYTF. The CDR3 region has the DNA TGTGCCAGTAGTATAGATCCTGGGCCAAGCTATGGCTACACCTTC.

This chain joins TRBV11-2 and TRBJ1-4; D gene unclear. The CDR3 has 12 residues. Trimming stripped 2 bases from V and 7 bases from J, with 5 bases between. Germline V gene lookup returns CDR1 SGHAT and CDR2 FQNNGV. The CDR3 region is CASSLRGEKLFF. CDR3 in DNA: TGTGCCAGCAGCTTACGAGGTGAAAAACTGTTTTTT.

CDR3 amino acids: CATSRSRQGLNYGYTF. CDR3 DNA: TGTGCCACCAGCAGATCCCGACAGGGGCTAAACTATGGCTACACCTTC. The rearrangement uses TRBV15 and TRBJ1-2, with 8 bases aligning to TRBD1. CDR3 size: 16 residues. Per the germline V gene, CDR1 is LNHNV and CDR2 is YYDKDF (reference sequence). After removal of 2 bases from V and 2 bases from J, the junction contained 7 bases not matched to a gene.